This TCR beta chain was obtained from a study of blood T cell repertoires in COVID-19. The CDR3 runs 15 residues. V was clipped by 6 bases and J by 8 bases; unmatched bases: 12. The germline V gene has CDR1 SNHLY and CDR2 FYNNEI. A few counts support this clone. TCRdb keeps only in-frame clones here, not all; method: immunoSEQ multiplex PCR. The data hold about 210,000 clones, with about 83% observed a single time. Sequences were obtained from peripheral blood. V is TRBV2 and J is TRBJ1-4, with 7 bases identical to TRBD1. This TCR was recovered from a woman between 45 and 60 years old with active or convalescent COVID-19. The CDR3 spells CASSVTRQGYEKLFF. The CDR3 DNA reads as TGTGCCAGCAGCGTAACAAGACAGGGTTACGAAAAACTGTTTTTT. Using reference TRBV2 and TRBJ1-4 for the parts outside the CDR3, the full variable domain is EPEVTQTPSHQVTQMGQEVILRCVPISNHLYFYWYRQILGQKVEFLVSFYNNEISEKSEIFDDQFSVERPDGSNFTLKIRSTKLEDSAMYFCASSVTRQGYEKLFFGSGTQLSVL.